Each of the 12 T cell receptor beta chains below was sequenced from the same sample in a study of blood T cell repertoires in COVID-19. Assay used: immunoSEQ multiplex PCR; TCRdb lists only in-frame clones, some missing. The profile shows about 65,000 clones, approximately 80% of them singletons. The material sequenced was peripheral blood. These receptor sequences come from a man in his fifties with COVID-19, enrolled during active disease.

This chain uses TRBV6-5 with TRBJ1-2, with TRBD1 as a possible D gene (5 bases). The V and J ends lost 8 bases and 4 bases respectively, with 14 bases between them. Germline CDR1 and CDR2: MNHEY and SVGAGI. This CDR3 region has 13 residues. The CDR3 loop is CASVLGQGYGYTF. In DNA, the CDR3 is TGTGCCAGCGTCCTGGGGCAGGGCTATGGCTACACCTTC.

CDR3 loop: CASSQGSAGANTGELFF. The CDR3 DNA reads TGTGCCAGCAGCCAAGGGAGCGCGGGGGCGAACACCGGGGAGCTGTTTTTT. The chain recombines TRBV3-1 (or the pseudogene TRBV3-2) with TRBJ2-2; 7 bases line up with TRBD2. V trimming: 1 base; J trimming: 0 bases; junction bases outside the gene matches: 5. This CDR3 is 17 amino acids long. Germline-derived CDR1 and CDR2 are LGHDT and YNNKEL (reference sequence).

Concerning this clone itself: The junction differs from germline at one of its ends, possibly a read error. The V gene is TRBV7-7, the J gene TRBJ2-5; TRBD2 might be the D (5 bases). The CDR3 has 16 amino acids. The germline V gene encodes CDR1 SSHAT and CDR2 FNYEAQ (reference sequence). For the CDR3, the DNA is TGTGCTAGCAGCTTAGGAGGCGGTTTGAACCAAGAGACCCAGTACTTC. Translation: CASSLGGGLNQETQYF.

The CDR3 DNA reads as TGTGCTAGTGGTCCTGGGACATCCCCGGGGGAGACCCAGTACTTC. It encodes CASGPGTSPGETQYF. This chain connects TRBV12-5 to TRBJ2-5; maybe TRBD1 (6 bases). V dropped 5 bases and J dropped 5 bases, with 18 bases sitting between them. Germline CDR1 and CDR2: LGHNT and FRNRAP. This CDR3 region has 15 residues.

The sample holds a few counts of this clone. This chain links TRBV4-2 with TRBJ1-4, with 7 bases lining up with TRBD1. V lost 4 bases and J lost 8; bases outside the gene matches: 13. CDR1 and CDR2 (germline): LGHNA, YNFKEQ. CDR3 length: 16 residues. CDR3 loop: CASSRYPGTDLEKLFF. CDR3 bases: TGTGCCAGCAGCCGTTACCCCGGGACAGACTTAGAAAAACTGTTTTTT.

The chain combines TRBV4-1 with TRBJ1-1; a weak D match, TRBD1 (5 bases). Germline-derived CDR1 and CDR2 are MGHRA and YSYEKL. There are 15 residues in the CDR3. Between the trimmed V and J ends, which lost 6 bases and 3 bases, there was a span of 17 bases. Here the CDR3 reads CASRPGSREYTEAFF. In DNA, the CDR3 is TGCGCCAGCAGACCCGGGTCCAGGGAATACACTGAAGCTTTCTTT.

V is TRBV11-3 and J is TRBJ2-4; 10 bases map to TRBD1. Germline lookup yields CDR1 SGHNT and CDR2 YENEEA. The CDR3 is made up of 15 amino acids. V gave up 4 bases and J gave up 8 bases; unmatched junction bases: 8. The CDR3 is CASSSTRDRGDIQYF. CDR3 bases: TGTGCCAGCAGCTCAACCCGGGACAGGGGAGACATTCAGTACTTC.

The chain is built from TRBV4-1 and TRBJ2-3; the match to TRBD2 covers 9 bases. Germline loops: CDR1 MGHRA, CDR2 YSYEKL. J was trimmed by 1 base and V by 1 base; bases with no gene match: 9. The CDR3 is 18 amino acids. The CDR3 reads CASSQARGGRGRTDTQYF. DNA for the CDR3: TGCGCCAGCAGCCAAGCAAGGGGCGGGAGGGGGCGCACAGATACGCAGTATTTT.

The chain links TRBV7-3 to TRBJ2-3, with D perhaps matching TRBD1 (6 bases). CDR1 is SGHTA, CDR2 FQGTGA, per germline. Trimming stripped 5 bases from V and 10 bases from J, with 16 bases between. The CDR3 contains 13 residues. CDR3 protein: CASSRVPQGPQYF. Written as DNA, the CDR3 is TGTGCCAGCAGCCGGGTCCCCCAGGGGCCGCAGTATTTT.

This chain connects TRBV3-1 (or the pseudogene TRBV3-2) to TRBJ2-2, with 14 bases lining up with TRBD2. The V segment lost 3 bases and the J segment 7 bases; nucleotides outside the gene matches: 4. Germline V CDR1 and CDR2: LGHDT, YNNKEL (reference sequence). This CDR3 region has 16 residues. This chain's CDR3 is CASSHRLAGGYGELFF. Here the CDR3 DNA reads TGTGCCAGCAGCCATAGACTAGCGGGAGGGTACGGGGAGCTGTTTTTT.

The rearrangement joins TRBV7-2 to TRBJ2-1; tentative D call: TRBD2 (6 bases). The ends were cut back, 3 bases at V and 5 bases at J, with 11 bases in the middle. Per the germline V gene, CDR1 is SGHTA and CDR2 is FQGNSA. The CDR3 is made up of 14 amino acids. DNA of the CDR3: TGTGCCAGCAGCTTCTCACTAGCCGACAATGAGCAGTTCTTC. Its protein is CASSFSLADNEQFF.

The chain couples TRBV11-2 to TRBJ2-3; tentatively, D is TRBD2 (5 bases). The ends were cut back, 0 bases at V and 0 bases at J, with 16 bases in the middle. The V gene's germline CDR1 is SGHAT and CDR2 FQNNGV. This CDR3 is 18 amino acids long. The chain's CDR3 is CASSLEFRLAWSTDTQYF. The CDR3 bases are TGTGCCAGCAGCTTAGAGTTTAGGCTAGCATGGAGCACAGATACGCAGTATTTT.